This passage covers 18 T cell receptor beta chains from one sample sequenced in a study of blood T cell repertoires in COVID-19. Clones were sequenced by immunoSEQ multiplex PCR, and TCRdb holds only the in-frame ones, with some missing. This table has 150,000 to 200,000 clones, roughly 86% appearing once. Sequencing was done on a sample of peripheral blood. The source is a man in his 60s with COVID-19, enrolled during active disease.

The J gene is TRBJ1-4, the V gene TRBV7-8; D perhaps matches TRBD1 (6 bases). Trimming left V 5 bases short and J 4 bases short, with 17 bases between. Germline V gene lookup returns CDR1 SGHVS and CDR2 FQNEAQ. The CDR3 length is 16 residues. Here the CDR3 reads CASSQRRTENNEKLFF. As DNA, the CDR3 is TGTGCCAGCAGCCAGAGACGGACAGAAAATAATGAAAAACTGTTTTTT.

The CDR3 nucleotides are TGTGCCAGCAGAACGAAGCACAGGGAGAACACTGAAGCTTTCTTT. Residues: CASRTKHRENTEAFF. The chain is built from TRBV27 and TRBJ1-1; tentatively, D is TRBD1 (6 bases). The V end was cut by 6 bases, the J end by 1 base, with 15 bases between. Germline loops: CDR1 MNHEY, CDR2 SMNVEV (reference sequence). The CDR3 has 15 amino acids.

The CDR3 is CASGLQLAGPYNEQFF. In DNA, the CDR3 is TGTGCTAGTGGTTTGCAACTAGCGGGACCTTACAATGAGCAGTTCTTC. This chain links TRBV12-5 with TRBJ2-1, with TRBD2 matching 10 bases. The germline V gene has CDR1 LGHNT and CDR2 FRNRAP. The CDR3 has 16 residues. V shed 2 bases, J shed 4 bases, and the junction held 5 bases outside the gene matches.

The chain couples TRBV11-2 to TRBJ2-7; unclear D gene. The V end was cut by 4 bases, the J end by 2 bases, with 3 bases between. Germline CDR1 and CDR2: SGHAT and FQNNGV. The CDR3 runs to 11 residues. Written as DNA, the CDR3 is TGTGCCAGCAGCTCTACCTACGAGCAGTACTTC. Its translation: CASSSTYEQYF.

The rearrangement links TRBV11-2 to TRBJ1-1; D ambiguous. Germline values: CDR1 SGHAT, CDR2 FQNNGV. This CDR3 is built from 14 residues. Trimming removed 6 bases from V and 11 bases from J, with 22 bases in between. The CDR3, as DNA: TGTGCCAGCAGTAAACTCCACTCGACGGAGGCGGCTTTCTTT. Its protein product is CASSKLHSTEAAFF.

The chain uses TRBV28 and TRBJ1-2, with 8 nucleotides matching TRBD1. The CDR3 length is 15 residues. CDR1 is MDHEN, CDR2 SYDVKM, per germline. After removal of 6 bases from V and 0 bases from J, the junction contained 6 bases not matched to a gene. CDR3: CASRKPGQANYGYTF. The CDR3 DNA reads as TGTGCCAGCAGGAAACCGGGACAGGCTAACTATGGCTACACCTTC.

The rearrangement uses TRBV5-1 and TRBJ1-1; possibly TRBD1 for D (6 bases). The CDR3 is made up of 14 amino acids. Germline CDR1 is SGHRS and CDR2 is YFSETQ. The germline V and J ends were trimmed by 5 bases and 1 base, with 12 bases remaining between them. The CDR3, as DNA: TGCGCCAGCAGGCAGGGAGGGGGGAACACTGAAGCTTTCTTT. Residues: CASRQGGGNTEAFF.

This clone was detected only once. The DNA for the CDR3 is TGTGCCAGCAGCTCAGGGACCGCTCAGGGGGAGACCCAGTACTTC. It is translated as CASSSGTAQGETQYF. The rearrangement uses TRBV7-9 and TRBJ2-5; maybe TRBD1 (6 bases). CDR1 and CDR2 from the germline V gene are SEHNR and FQNEAQ (reference sequence). CDR3 size: 15 residues. V lost 4 bases to trimming and J lost 5 bases, with 17 bases between them.

The chain recombines TRBV7-6 with TRBJ1-5; D is unclear. The CDR3 is made up of 15 amino acids. Germline-derived CDR1 and CDR2 are SGHVS and FNYEAQ. Trimming left V 4 bases short and J 2 bases short, with 12 bases between. In DNA, the CDR3 is TGTGCCAGCAGCTCGGGAATTAGGGGCAATCAGCCCCAGCATTTT. Amino acid sequence: CASSSGIRGNQPQHF.

J is TRBJ2-3 and V is TRBV11-2, with 9 nucleotides matching TRBD1. Per germline, CDR1 SGHAT and CDR2 FQNNGV. V dropped 4 bases and J dropped 4; count of bases not matched to a gene: 9. The CDR3 length is 16 residues. The CDR3 DNA follows: TGTGCCAGCAGCTATACCGGGACAGGGCTTGCAGATACGCAGTATTTT. Protein product: CASSYTGTGLADTQYF.

The chain is built from TRBV7-9 and TRBJ2-7, with a tentative D call TRBD1 (6 bases). Trimming stripped 3 bases from V and 4 bases from J, with 13 bases between. CDR1 and CDR2 (germline): SEHNR, FQNEAQ (reference sequence). The length of the CDR3 is 14 residues. CDR3 in DNA: TGTGCCAGCAGCTTGGAGCAGGGGCTGTACGAGCAGTACTTC. The encoded protein is CASSLEQGLYEQYF.

The rearrangement links TRBV5-1 to TRBJ2-1; tentative D call: TRBD2 (6 bases). The CDR3 spans 14 residues. The germline gives CDR1 SGHRS, CDR2 YFSETQ. V gave up 4 bases and J gave up 4 bases, with 12 bases separating them. The CDR3 reads CASSIGGLYNEQFF. For the CDR3, the DNA is TGCGCCAGCAGCATCGGGGGTCTATACAATGAGCAGTTCTTC.

V is TRBV7-8 and J is TRBJ1-2, with a possible D match to TRBD1 (6 bases). Germline CDR1 is SGHVS and CDR2 is FQNEAQ. This CDR3 is 15 amino acids long. Trimming removed 5 bases at V and 4 bases at J, with 17 bases between. The CDR3 loop reads CASSPDPAGVYGYTF. The DNA of the CDR3 is TGTGCCAGCAGCCCAGACCCGGCAGGGGTCTATGGCTACACCTTC.

This clone was counted a single time. The rearrangement uses TRBV30 and TRBJ2-3; a possible D gene is TRBD2 (5 bases). Germline lookup yields CDR1 GTSNPN and CDR2 SVGIG (reference sequence). This CDR3 region has 11 residues. The ends were cut back, 3 bases at V and 5 bases at J, with 6 bases in the middle. CDR3 region: CAWSRGDTQYF. In nucleotides, the CDR3 is TGTGCCTGGAGCCGGGGAGATACGCAGTATTTT. Drawing the rest from reference TRBV30 and TRBJ2-3, the complete variable domain is SQTIHQWPATLVQPVGSPLSLECTVEGTSNPNLYWYRQAAGRGLQLLFYSVGIGQISSEVPQNLSASRPQDRQFILSSKKLLLSDSGFYLCAWSRGDTQYFGPGTRLTVL.

For the CDR3, the DNA is TGCGCCAGCAGCTATCAGTATCGGAACACCGGGGAGCTGTTTTTT. Protein: CASSYQYRNTGELFF. The gene calls are TRBV5-1 and TRBJ2-2; D is unclear. This CDR3 is 15 amino acids long. Between the trimmed V and J ends, which lost 3 bases and 1 base, there was a span of 10 bases. Germline values: CDR1 SGHRS, CDR2 YFSETQ.

The gene calls are TRBV6-6 and TRBJ2-1, with 8 bases that match TRBD1. This CDR3 is 13 amino acids long. CDR1 is MNHNY, CDR2 SVGAGI, per germline (reference sequence). V dropped 6 bases and J dropped 12; count of bases not matched to a gene: 10. The CDR3 loop reads CASSRQGTVAQFF. The CDR3, as DNA: TGTGCCAGCAGCCGACAGGGGACGGTGGCGCAGTTCTTC.

V and J are TRBV6-5 and TRBJ1-2, with 7 bases lining up with TRBD1. The CDR3 covers 14 residues. The J segment lost 8 bases and the V segment lost 6 bases, leaving 12 bases of the junction unmatched. Germline CDR1 MNHEY, CDR2 SVGAGI. CDR3 region: CASRPNRGTGGYTF. The CDR3 nucleotides are TGTGCCAGCAGACCCAACAGGGGTACTGGCGGCTACACCTTC.

The chain combines TRBV6-5 with TRBJ2-1, with unresolved D. Trimming left V 9 bases short and J 7 bases short, with 19 bases between. The CDR3 runs to 14 residues. CDR1 and CDR2 (germline): MNHEY, SVGAGI. The CDR3 nucleotides are TGTGCCAGTACGGCCCCGCGCGGTAGGAATGAGCAGTTCTTC. Amino acid sequence: CASTAPRGRNEQFF.